Presented here are 17 T cell receptor beta chains from one specimen sequenced in a study of post-analysis software for immune sequencing data. Study-wide points: With TRBV5-6, TRBV5-1 and TRBV20-1 included, several TRBV segments were more frequent in patients than in controls.

Their antigens are not known. Unique molecular identifiers were carried by the TCR beta cDNA libraries. TCRdb passed the PCR reads through MiXCR, listing each CDR3 protein once. The data show some 450,000 distinct CDR3 sequences, under 55% seen once. The sample taken for sequencing was blood. The origin of the receptors is a girl aged 10-17 years with multiple sclerosis.

The chain links TRBV20-1 to TRBJ2-1; 8 nucleotides agree with TRBD2. This CDR3 is built from 14 residues. Losses at the gene ends were 1 base for V and 4 bases for J; bases not matched to a gene: 3. Per germline, CDR1 DFQATT and CDR2 SNEGSKA (reference sequence). CDR3 DNA: TGCAGTGCTAGAGCGGGAGGGAATTACAATGAGCAGTTCTTC. Translating it yields CSARAGGNYNEQFF.

This clonotype was detected only a few times. CDR3: CASSPTPRLAGGSTDTQYF. CDR3 bases: TGCGCCAGCAGCCCGACACCAAGACTAGCGGGAGGTAGCACAGATACGCAGTATTTT. The chain recombines TRBV4-1 with TRBJ2-3; 13 bases are a match to TRBD2. Germline V gene lookup returns CDR1 MGHRA and CDR2 YSYEKL. This CDR3 region has 19 residues. V lost 4 bases, J lost 0 bases, and 10 bases stayed unmatched.

This clonotype was observed a handful of times. The chain has TRBV28 and TRBJ2-7, with D possibly TRBD1 on 5 matching bases. Between the trimmed V and J ends, which lost 6 bases and 4 bases, there was a span of 10 bases. Germline CDR1 reads MDHEN; CDR2 reads SYDVKM. The CDR3 length is 12 residues. CDR3 residues: CASSTPGYEQYF. The DNA of the CDR3 is TGTGCCAGCAGCACTCCAGGGTACGAGCAGTACTTC.

V is TRBV18 and J is TRBJ2-5; D not resolved. Gene TRBJ2-7 matches the end of the DNA better, so the J call may be wrong. Germline lookup yields CDR1 KGHSH and CDR2 LQKENI. The CDR3 runs 13 residues. The CDR3 is CASSPMARDEQYF. The CDR3 DNA follows: TGTGCCAGCTCACCAATGGCAAGGGACGAGCAGTACTTC.

This clonotype was seen a handful of times. This rearrangement joins TRBV20-1 to TRBJ2-5; TRBD1 aligns across 7 bases. CDR3 length: 14 amino acids. After removal of 0 bases from V and 5 bases from J, the junction contained 6 bases not matched to a gene. Germline V gene sequence: CDR1 DFQATT, CDR2 SNEGSKA (reference sequence). The CDR3 coding sequence is TGCAGTGCTAGAGATCCTGACAGGGTTGAGACCCAGTACTTC. It yields the protein CSARDPDRVETQYF.

This clonotype has just one count. The rearrangement uses TRBV20-1 and TRBJ2-7; TRBD2 aligns across 8 bases. This CDR3 comprises 13 residues. The V gene's germline CDR1 is DFQATT and CDR2 SNEGSKA (reference sequence). V shed 0 bases and J 5 bases; nucleotides not matched to a gene: 3. The CDR3 DNA follows: TGCAGTGCTAGAGATGTCGGGGGGGACGAGCAGTACTTC. Its protein is CSARDVGGDEQYF.

The V gene is TRBV20-1, the J gene TRBJ1-5; 7 bases line up with TRBD1. The germline CDR1 and CDR2 sequences are DFQATT and SNEGSKA (reference sequence). The CDR3 contains 15 residues. V lost 3 bases and J lost 0; bases outside the gene matches: 5. The CDR3 spells CSASATGYSNQPQHF. DNA of the CDR3: TGCAGTGCTAGCGCGACAGGGTATAGCAATCAGCCCCAGCATTTT.

As concerns this clonotype: One end of the junction varies from germline; a read error may be responsible. The genes are TRBV7-8 and TRBJ2-7; D perhaps matches TRBD2 (5 bases). The DNA end is more similar to TRBJ2-5, so the J call may be wrong. The germline gives CDR1 SGHVS, CDR2 FQNEAQ. The CDR3 runs to 14 residues. As DNA, the CDR3 is TGTGCCACCAGCGAGGGTTGGAAAAGGGAGACCCAGTACTTC. Translation gives CATSEGWKRETQYF.

This chain links TRBV28 with TRBJ2-7, with TRBD1 matching 11 bases. The CDR3 totals 16 residues. V shed 5 bases, J shed 3 bases, and the junction held 9 bases outside the gene matches. The V gene's germline CDR1 is MDHEN and CDR2 SYDVKM. CDR3: CASSTEGTGGSYEQYF. CDR3 bases: TGTGCCAGCAGTACAGAGGGGACAGGGGGGAGCTACGAGCAGTACTTC.

The rearrangement uses TRBV20-1 and TRBJ1-2; TRBD1 matches 7 bases. The CDR3 runs to 15 residues. Germline V CDR1 and CDR2: DFQATT, SNEGSKA (reference sequence). Trimming at V came to 0 bases and at J to 4 bases, leaving 8 bases not matched to a gene. CDR3 DNA sequence: TGCAGTGCTAGAGATCCCGGGACAGAAAGCTATGGCTACACCTTC. Translation: CSARDPGTESYGYTF.

This clonotype was recorded a few times. The CDR3 DNA sequence: TGCAGCGCTATTCCCGTCCTAGCGTTCGACGAGCAGTACTTC. It is translated as CSAIPVLAFDEQYF. This chain connects TRBV29-1 to TRBJ2-7; possible D gene TRBD2, 6 bases. V lost 7 bases, J lost 5 bases, and 21 bases lay in between. The CDR3 runs 14 residues. From germline, CDR1 is SQVTM and CDR2 ANQGSEA.

In its sample, this clonotype was seen a few times. This chain joins TRBV18 and TRBJ2-3, with 10 nucleotides matching TRBD1. This CDR3 spans 17 amino acids. CDR1 is KGHSH, CDR2 LQKENI, per germline. Unmatched junction bases numbered 7, after V lost 1 base and J lost 3 bases. CDR3 sequence (DNA): TGTGCCAGCTCACCACAACCGAGGACAGGGGGGACAGATACGCAGTATTTT. This translates into CASSPQPRTGGTDTQYF.

J is TRBJ1-2 and V is TRBV12-3 or TRBV12-4; TRBD1 might be the D (6 bases). Between the trimmed V and J ends, which lost 3 bases and 8 bases, there was a span of 13 bases. The CDR3 totals 13 residues. The CDR3 DNA follows: TGTGCCAGCAGTTTGGGGGCCTATCCGGGCTACACCTTC. Amino acids: CASSLGAYPGYTF.

This rearrangement joins TRBV4-2 to TRBJ2-5; D might be TRBD2 (6 bases). The V end was cut by 0 bases, the J end by 2 bases, with 10 bases between. The CDR3 has 15 amino acids. Germline CDR1 reads LGHNA; CDR2 reads YNFKEQ. CDR3 residues: CASSQEIREQETQYF. In DNA form, the CDR3 reads TGTGCCAGCAGCCAAGAGATCCGGGAGCAAGAGACCCAGTACTTC.

The chain employs TRBV5-1 and TRBJ2-5; D may correspond to TRBD1 or TRBD2 (5 bases each). V gave up 6 bases and J gave up 7 bases, with 22 bases separating them. Germline CDR1 is SGHRS and CDR2 is YFSETQ. The CDR3 length is 15 residues. The CDR3 is CASTSGTTGAGTQYF. CDR3 DNA sequence: TGCGCCAGCACCTCCGGGACGACGGGTGCGGGGACCCAGTACTTC.

This clonotype appeared a few times. The V call is TRBV28, the J call TRBJ2-7, with D hard to call. Germline-derived CDR1 and CDR2 are MDHEN and SYDVKM. The CDR3 is made up of 14 amino acids. V lost 4 bases and J lost 2, with 12 bases in between. The CDR3 sequence: CASSSTFGTYEQYF. DNA of the CDR3: TGTGCCAGCAGTTCCACTTTCGGAACCTACGAGCAGTACTTC.

V usage is TRBV20-1 and J usage is TRBJ2-3, with TRBD2 identical over 7 bases. The CDR3 totals 14 residues. Germline assignment: CDR1 DFQATT and CDR2 SNEGSKA (reference sequence). With V trimmed by 1 base and J by 6 bases, 7 bases remained unmatched. CDR3 region: CSARVASGTDTQYF. CDR3 nucleotide sequence: TGCAGTGCTAGAGTGGCTAGCGGTACGGATACGCAGTATTTT.